This passage covers 22 T cell receptor beta chains from one sample sequenced in a study of cytomegalovirus exposure and HLA in healthy donors (dated by TCRdb to about 2017). Libraries were prepared through the immunoSEQ multiplex PCR assay. For the multiplex PCR, a mixture combining 60 forward primers for TCR Vbeta segments and 13 reverse primers for TCR Jbeta segments was used. Drawn from immuneACCESS, this table holds only the in-frame rearrangements with V and J called that TCRdb kept. Clones are partly lost; checked studies trace under half to an unresolved V gene and leave the rest unexplained. The sample yields 100,000 to 150,000 clones; 75% to 85% were counted once. The ten most abundant clones make up around 4% of the sample. The sample taken for sequencing was PBMCs. These receptors originate from a man aged 35-49 years in good health and CMV-seronegative.

This chain uses TRBV4-2 with TRBJ2-7; D may be TRBD2 (5 bases). The CDR3 sequence is 13 residues long. V was pared by 1 base and J by 7 bases, with 11 bases between. Germline V gene sequence: CDR1 LGHNA, CDR2 YNFKEQ. CDR3 sequence: CASSQVSSGEQYF. The CDR3 DNA reads as TGTGCCAGCAGCCAAGTCAGTTCGGGGGAGCAGTACTTC.

V and J are TRBV7-9 and TRBJ1-1; 8 positions match TRBD1. Germline V lookup: CDR1 SEHNR, CDR2 FQNEAQ (reference sequence). The J segment lost 1 base and the V segment lost 4 bases, leaving 5 bases of the junction unmatched. The CDR3 contains 15 residues. CDR3 loop: CASSSGQGTNTEAFF. CDR3 bases: TGTGCCAGCAGCTCAGGACAGGGAACGAACACTGAAGCTTTCTTT.

A remark on this clone: One end of the junction varies from germline; a read error may be responsible. Here the CDR3 DNA reads TGTGCCAGCAGCTTGGGGGGAGCCAAAAACAGTCAGTACTTC. Translation: CASSLGGAKNSQYF. The chain employs TRBV7-2 and TRBJ2-4, with D possibly being TRBD2 (6 bases). The germline V gene encodes CDR1 SGHTA and CDR2 FQGNSA. The CDR3 contains 14 residues.

The J gene is TRBJ2-3, the V gene TRBV28; 10 nucleotides line up with TRBD1. Germline V CDR1 and CDR2: MDHEN, SYDVKM. CDR3 length: 15 amino acids. The V gene end was trimmed by 3 bases and the J gene end by 1 base; junction bases not matched to a gene: 1. Here the CDR3 DNA reads TGTGCCAGCAGTTTCGGGACAGGGGGCACAGATACGCAGTATTTT. Amino acid sequence: CASSFGTGGTDTQYF.

The V and J genes are TRBV7-9 and TRBJ1-5; D remains ambiguous. V lost 1 base, J lost 5 bases, and 6 bases lay in between. The germline V gene encodes CDR1 SEHNR and CDR2 FQNEAQ (reference sequence). The CDR3 has 13 residues. CDR3 region: CASSLGPYQPQHF. The CDR3 region has the DNA TGTGCCAGCAGCTTAGGTCCTTATCAGCCCCAGCATTTT.

The genes are TRBV9 and TRBJ2-1; 8 positions match TRBD2. Germline trimming cut 1 base from V and 16 bases from J; bases unmatched to any gene: 13. Germline CDR1 is SGDLS and CDR2 is YYNGEE. The CDR3 totals 14 residues. CDR3 in DNA: TGTGCCAGCAGCGTAAGGGTCGATAGCGGGGATCTTTTCTTC. Its protein product is CASSVRVDSGDLFF.

The gene calls are TRBV4-2 and TRBJ2-2, with D possibly being TRBD2 (6 bases). Germline CDR1 and CDR2: LGHNA and YNFKEQ. V lost 0 bases, J lost 3 bases, and 11 bases lay in between. The length of the CDR3 is 16 residues. As DNA, the CDR3 is TGTGCCAGCAGCCAAGATCGCGGCGGGGACACCGGGGAGCTGTTTTTT. Protein sequence: CASSQDRGGDTGELFF.

The chain is built from TRBV25-1 and TRBJ2-3, with D perhaps TRBD1 (6 bases). Germline assignment: CDR1 MGHDK and CDR2 SYGVNS. Trimming stripped 5 bases from V and 2 bases from J, with 8 bases between. CDR3 length equals 13 residues. The CDR3 sequence: CASSWGPTDTQYF. DNA of the CDR3: TGTGCCAGCAGTTGGGGGCCCACAGATACGCAGTATTTT.

The chain couples TRBV9 to TRBJ1-1, with TRBD1 matching over 12 bases. The germline V gene encodes CDR1 SGDLS and CDR2 YYNGEE. The CDR3 is 19 amino acids. V trimming: 2 bases; J trimming: 4 bases; junction bases outside the gene matches: 15. The CDR3: CASSVRFRGQGAGGTEAFF. As DNA, the CDR3 is TGTGCCAGCAGCGTTCGATTCAGGGGACAGGGGGCAGGAGGCACTGAAGCTTTCTTT. Looking up the rest from reference TRBV9 and TRBJ1-1 gives the full variable domain: DSGVTQTPKHLITATGQRVTLRCSPRSGDLSVYWYQQSLDQGLQFLIQYYNGEERAKGNILERFSAQQFPDLHSELNLSSLELGDSALYFCASSVRFRGQGAGGTEAFFGQGTRLTVV.

The V call is TRBV20-1, the J call TRBJ1-2; the D is unclear. V lost 6 bases to trimming and J lost 6 bases, with 11 bases between them. From germline, CDR1 is DFQATT and CDR2 SNEGSKA (reference sequence). The CDR3 is 11 amino acids. CDR3 in DNA: TGCAGTGCCGAGGGCTCCGATGGCTACACCTTC. It yields the protein CSAEGSDGYTF.

The chain employs TRBV7-8 and TRBJ2-7, with 10 bases lining up with TRBD2. Germline V gene data show CDR1 as SGHVS and CDR2 as FQNEAQ. The J segment lost 2 bases and the V segment lost 5 bases, leaving 6 bases of the junction unmatched. The CDR3 contains 15 residues. The CDR3 coding sequence is TGTGCCAGCAGCCCAACTAGCGGGGATACCTACGAGCAGTACTTC. Amino acids: CASSPTSGDTYEQYF.

This rearrangement joins TRBV29-1 to TRBJ2-7; D may be TRBD1 (6 bases). The CDR3 spans 12 residues. CDR1 SQVTM and CDR2 ANQGSEA come from the germline V gene. The ends were cut back, 7 bases at V and 1 base at J, with 11 bases in the middle. The CDR3, as DNA: TGCAGCGGGCAGGGGTTATCCTACGAGCAGTACTTC. Amino acids: CSGQGLSYEQYF.

The J gene is TRBJ1-1, the V gene TRBV2; perhaps TRBD1 as D (5 bases). Trimming pared 3 bases from V and 7 bases from J, leaving 12 bases between. The CDR3 is 13 residues long. Germline assignment: CDR1 SNHLY and CDR2 FYNNEI. This CDR3 reads CASSEGEGVEAFF. CDR3 nucleotides: TGTGCCAGCAGTGAGGGGGAGGGAGTTGAAGCTTTCTTT.

The chain joins TRBV5-6 to TRBJ2-2, with 7 positions matching TRBD1. The germline V gene encodes CDR1 SGHDT and CDR2 YYEEEE. V trimming: 4 bases; J trimming: 4 bases; junction bases outside the gene matches: 7. The CDR3 sequence is 15 residues long. The CDR3 loop reads CASSPMDRTTGELFF. CDR3 coding DNA: TGTGCCAGCAGCCCCATGGACAGGACCACCGGGGAGCTGTTTTTT.

V usage is TRBV9 and J usage is TRBJ1-2; tentative D call: TRBD1 (5 bases). The CDR3 runs to 15 residues. The germline V gene encodes CDR1 SGDLS and CDR2 YYNGEE. Trimming took off 4 bases at V and 6 bases at J, with 19 bases between the two ends. The CDR3 DNA reads TGTGCCAGCAGCTCCGCTGGGACTTGGACTCATGGCTACACCTTC. This codes for CASSSAGTWTHGYTF.

The V call is TRBV2, the J call TRBJ1-4; D is uncertain. Germline CDR1 reads SNHLY; CDR2 reads FYNNEI. The CDR3 extends over 14 amino acids. V lost 7 bases and J 0 bases, leaving 9 bases between the germline ends. In DNA, the CDR3 is TGTGCCAGCAACAAAGTTGCAACTAATGAAAAACTGTTTTTT. Translating it yields CASNKVATNEKLFF. Complete variable domain (other parts from reference TRBV2 and TRBJ1-4): EPEVTQTPSHQVTQMGQEVILRCVPISNHLYFYWYRQILGQKVEFLVSFYNNEISEKSEIFDDQFSVERPDGSNFTLKIRSTKLEDSAMYFCASNKVATNEKLFFGSGTQLSVL.

This clone was observed a handful of times. This chain uses TRBV5-4 with TRBJ1-1, with D possibly matching TRBD1 (5 bases). Germline CDR1 is SGHNT and CDR2 is YYREEE (reference sequence). V was cut by 0 bases and J by 5 bases, with 11 bases left in between. This CDR3 is built from 14 residues. CDR3 in amino acids: CASSLDPGSTEAFF. DNA of the CDR3: TGTGCCAGCAGCTTGGACCCAGGGTCGACTGAAGCTTTCTTT.

The chain couples TRBV27 to TRBJ2-7; D is possibly TRBD2 (5 bases). Trimming stripped 2 bases from V and 1 base from J, with 6 bases between. Germline CDR1 reads MNHEY; CDR2 reads SMNVEV (reference sequence). This CDR3 comprises 13 residues. The CDR3 is CASSLRGSYEQYF. CDR3 coding DNA: TGTGCCAGCAGTTTACGGGGATCCTACGAGCAGTACTTC.

This chain links TRBV7-3 with TRBJ2-2; maybe TRBD1 (5 bases). The germline CDR1 and CDR2 sequences are SGHTA and FQGTGA. This CDR3 spans 14 amino acids. Trimming removed 0 bases from V and 6 bases from J, with 8 bases in between. The CDR3 region is CASSLTLGAGELFF. In DNA form, the CDR3 reads TGTGCCAGCAGCTTAACTTTAGGGGCCGGGGAGCTGTTTTTT.

The CDR3: CASSQEEGIGAYEQYF. CDR3 in DNA: TGTGCCAGCAGCCAAGAGGAGGGGATAGGGGCCTACGAGCAGTACTTC. This chain joins TRBV4-2 and TRBJ2-7; possible D gene TRBD2, 6 bases. The CDR3 is 16 amino acids. Germline V gene lookup returns CDR1 LGHNA and CDR2 YNFKEQ. Trimming pared 0 bases from V and 2 bases from J, leaving 14 bases between.

The table lists this clone with a few counts. This sequence joins TRBV6-1 and TRBJ2-5; 10 nucleotides agree with TRBD1. After removal of 6 bases from V and 5 bases from J, the junction contained 0 bases not matched to a gene. Germline V gene data show CDR1 as MNHNS and CDR2 as SASEGT. This CDR3 is built from 12 residues. CDR3 loop: CASRDRGETQYF. The CDR3 nucleotides are TGTGCCAGCAGGGACAGGGGGGAGACCCAGTACTTC.

The genes are TRBV6-1 and TRBJ2-7; possible D gene TRBD2, 5 bases. Germline loops: CDR1 MNHNS, CDR2 SASEGT. CDR3 length: 15 amino acids. The germline V and J ends were trimmed by 3 bases and 0 bases, with 12 bases remaining between them. The chain's CDR3 is CASSEEDGSSYEQYF. CDR3 bases: TGTGCCAGCAGTGAGGAGGACGGAAGCTCCTACGAGCAGTACTTC.